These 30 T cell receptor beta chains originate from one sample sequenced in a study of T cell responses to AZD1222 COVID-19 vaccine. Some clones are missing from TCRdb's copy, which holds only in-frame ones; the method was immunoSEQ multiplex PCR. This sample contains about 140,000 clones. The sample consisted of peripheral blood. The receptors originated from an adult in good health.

The CDR3 sequence is CASSSTAGGTDTQYF. The CDR3 region has the DNA TGCGCCAGCAGCTCTACTGCGGGGGGCACAGATACGCAGTATTTT. The chain carries TRBV5-1 and TRBJ2-3, with 7 bases fitting TRBD2. CDR3 length: 15 residues. V gave up 3 bases and J gave up 1 base; unmatched junction bases: 5. The V gene's germline CDR1 is SGHRS and CDR2 YFSETQ.

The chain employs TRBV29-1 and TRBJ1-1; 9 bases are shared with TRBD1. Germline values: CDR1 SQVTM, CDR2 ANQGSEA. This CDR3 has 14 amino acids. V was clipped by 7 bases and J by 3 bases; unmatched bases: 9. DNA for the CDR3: TGCAGCGCTCGGACAGGGGAGATTCACACTGAAGCTTTCTTT. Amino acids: CSARTGEIHTEAFF.

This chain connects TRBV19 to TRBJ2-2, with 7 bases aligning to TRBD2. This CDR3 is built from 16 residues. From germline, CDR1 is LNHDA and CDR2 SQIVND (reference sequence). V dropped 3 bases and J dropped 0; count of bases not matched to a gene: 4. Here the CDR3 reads CASSIGGTTNTGELFF. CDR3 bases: TGTGCCAGTAGTATCGGTGGGACTACGAACACCGGGGAGCTGTTTTTT.

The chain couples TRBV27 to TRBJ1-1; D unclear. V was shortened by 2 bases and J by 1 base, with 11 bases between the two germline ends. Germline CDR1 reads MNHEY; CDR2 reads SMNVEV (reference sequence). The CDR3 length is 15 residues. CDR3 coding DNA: TGTGCCAGCAGTTTAGTAGGCGAGGGGAACACTGAAGCTTTCTTT. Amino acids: CASSLVGEGNTEAFF.

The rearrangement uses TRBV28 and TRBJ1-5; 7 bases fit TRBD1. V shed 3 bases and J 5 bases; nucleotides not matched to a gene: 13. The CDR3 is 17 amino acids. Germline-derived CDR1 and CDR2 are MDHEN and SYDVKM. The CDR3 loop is CASSFQVGQGGYQPQHF. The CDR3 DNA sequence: TGTGCCAGCAGTTTTCAGGTCGGTCAGGGGGGGTATCAGCCCCAGCATTTT.

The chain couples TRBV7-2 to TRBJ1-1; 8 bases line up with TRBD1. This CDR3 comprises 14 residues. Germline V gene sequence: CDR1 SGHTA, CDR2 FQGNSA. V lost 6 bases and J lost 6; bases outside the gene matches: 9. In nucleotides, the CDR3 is TGTGCCAGCAGGGTGACAGGGGCGGTTGCTGAAGCTTTCTTT. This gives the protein CASRVTGAVAEAFF.

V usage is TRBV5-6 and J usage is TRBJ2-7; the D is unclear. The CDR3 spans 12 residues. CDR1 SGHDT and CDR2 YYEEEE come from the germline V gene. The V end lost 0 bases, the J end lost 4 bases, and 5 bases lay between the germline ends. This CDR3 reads CASSLVGYEQYF. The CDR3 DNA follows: TGTGCCAGCAGCTTGGTTGGGTACGAGCAGTACTTC.

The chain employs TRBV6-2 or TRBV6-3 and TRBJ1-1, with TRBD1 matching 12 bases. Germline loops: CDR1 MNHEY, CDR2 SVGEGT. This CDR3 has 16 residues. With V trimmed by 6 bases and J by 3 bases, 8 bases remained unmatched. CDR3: CASSWDRGRGDTEAFF. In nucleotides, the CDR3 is TGTGCCAGCAGCTGGGACAGGGGGCGCGGGGACACTGAAGCTTTCTTT.

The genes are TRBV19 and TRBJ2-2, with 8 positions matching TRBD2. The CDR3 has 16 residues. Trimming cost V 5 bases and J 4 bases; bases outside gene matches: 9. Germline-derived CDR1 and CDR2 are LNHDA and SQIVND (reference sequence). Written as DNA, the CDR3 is TGTGCCAGTAGTGCCCCGGGACTAGGTGGCACCGGGGAGCTGTTTTTT. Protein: CASSAPGLGGTGELFF. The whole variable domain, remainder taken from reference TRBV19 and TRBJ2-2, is DGGITQSPKYLFRKEGQNVTLSCEQNLNHDAMYWYRQDPGQGLRLIYYSQIVNDFQKGDIAEGYSVSREKKESFPLTVTSAQKNPTAFYLCASSAPGLGGTGELFFGEGSRLTVL.

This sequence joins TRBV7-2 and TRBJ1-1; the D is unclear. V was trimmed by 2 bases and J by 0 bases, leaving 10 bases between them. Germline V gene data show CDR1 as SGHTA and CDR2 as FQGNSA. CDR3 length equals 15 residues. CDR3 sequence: CASSLYAGMNTEAFF. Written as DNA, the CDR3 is TGTGCCAGCAGCTTATATGCAGGTATGAACACTGAAGCTTTCTTT.

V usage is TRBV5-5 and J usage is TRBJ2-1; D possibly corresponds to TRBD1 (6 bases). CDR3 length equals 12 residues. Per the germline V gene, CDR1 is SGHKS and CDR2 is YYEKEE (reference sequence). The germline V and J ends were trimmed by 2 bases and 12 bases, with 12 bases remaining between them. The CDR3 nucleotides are TGTGCCAGCAGCTTCTACAGGGATAGGCAGTTCTTC. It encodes CASSFYRDRQFF.

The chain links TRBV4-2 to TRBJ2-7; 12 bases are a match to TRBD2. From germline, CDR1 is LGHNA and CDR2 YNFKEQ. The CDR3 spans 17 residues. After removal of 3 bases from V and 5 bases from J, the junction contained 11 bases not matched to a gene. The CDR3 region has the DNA TGTGCCAGCAGCCACCCCGCCCGGACTAGCGGGGCCGACGAGCAGTACTTC. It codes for CASSHPARTSGADEQYF.

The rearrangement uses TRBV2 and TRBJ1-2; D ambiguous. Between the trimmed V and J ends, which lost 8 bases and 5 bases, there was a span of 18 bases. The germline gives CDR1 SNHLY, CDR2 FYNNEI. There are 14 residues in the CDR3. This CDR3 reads CASVTGRERYGYTF. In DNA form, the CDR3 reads TGTGCCAGCGTCACCGGACGGGAAAGATATGGCTACACCTTC.

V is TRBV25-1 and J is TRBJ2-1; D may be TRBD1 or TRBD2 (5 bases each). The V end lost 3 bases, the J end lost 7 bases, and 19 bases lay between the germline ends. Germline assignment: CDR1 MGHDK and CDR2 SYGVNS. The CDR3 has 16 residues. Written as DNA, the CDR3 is TGTGCCAGCAGTGACAGGGCTCGGGGATTTTTTAATGAGCAGTTCTTC. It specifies CASSDRARGFFNEQFF.

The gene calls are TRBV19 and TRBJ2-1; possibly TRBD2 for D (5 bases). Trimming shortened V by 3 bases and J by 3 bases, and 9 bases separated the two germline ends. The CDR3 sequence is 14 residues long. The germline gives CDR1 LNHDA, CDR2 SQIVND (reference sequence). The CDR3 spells CASSIRLSYNEQFF. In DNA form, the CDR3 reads TGTGCCAGTAGTATTAGACTAAGCTACAATGAGCAGTTCTTC.

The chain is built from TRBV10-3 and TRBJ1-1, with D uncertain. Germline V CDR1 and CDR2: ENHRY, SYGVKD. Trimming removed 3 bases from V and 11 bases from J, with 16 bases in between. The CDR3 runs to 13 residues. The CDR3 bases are TGTGCCATCAGTGACCCAAGCGCGCGGTCGGCTTTCTTT. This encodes CAISDPSARSAFF.

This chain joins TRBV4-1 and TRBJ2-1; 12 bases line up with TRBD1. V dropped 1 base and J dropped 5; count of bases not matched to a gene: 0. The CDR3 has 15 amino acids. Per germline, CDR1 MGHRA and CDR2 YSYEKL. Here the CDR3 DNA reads TGCGCCAGCAGCCAAGGGGACAGGGGGCACAATGAGCAGTTCTTC. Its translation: CASSQGDRGHNEQFF.

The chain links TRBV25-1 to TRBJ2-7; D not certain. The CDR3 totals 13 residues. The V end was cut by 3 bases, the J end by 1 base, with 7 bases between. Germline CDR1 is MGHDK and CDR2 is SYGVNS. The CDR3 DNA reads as TGTGCCAGCAGTGATCCAGGTTCCTACGAGCAGTACTTC. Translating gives CASSDPGSYEQYF.

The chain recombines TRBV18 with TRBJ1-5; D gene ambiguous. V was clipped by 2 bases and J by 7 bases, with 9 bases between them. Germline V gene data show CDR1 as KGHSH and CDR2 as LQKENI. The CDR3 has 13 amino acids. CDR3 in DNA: TGTGCCAGCTCACCAGGTATGGGGCAGCCCCAGCATTTT. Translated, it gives CASSPGMGQPQHF.

CDR3 sequence reads: CASSPGHLNYGYTF. In DNA, the CDR3 is TGCGCCAGCAGCCCGGGACACCTAAACTATGGCTACACCTTC. This sequence joins TRBV10-1 and TRBJ1-2, with a possible D match to TRBD1 (6 bases). The CDR3 is 14 amino acids. Germline lookup yields CDR1 WNHNN and CDR2 SYGVQD (reference sequence). Trimming stripped 6 bases from V and 2 bases from J, with 13 bases between.

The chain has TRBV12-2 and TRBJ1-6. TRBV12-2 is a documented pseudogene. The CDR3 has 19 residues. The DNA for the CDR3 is TGTGCAAGTCGCTTAGCGATGGCCCCTCGGGGACTGAGAAATTCACCCCTCCACTTT. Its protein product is CASRLAMAPRGLRNSPLHF.

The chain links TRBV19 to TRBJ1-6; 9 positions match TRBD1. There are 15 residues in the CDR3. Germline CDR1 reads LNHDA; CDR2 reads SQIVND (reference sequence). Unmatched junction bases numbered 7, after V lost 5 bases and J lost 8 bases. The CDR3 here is CASSLTGGADSPLHF. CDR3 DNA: TGTGCCAGTAGTCTTACAGGGGGCGCGGATTCACCCCTCCACTTT.

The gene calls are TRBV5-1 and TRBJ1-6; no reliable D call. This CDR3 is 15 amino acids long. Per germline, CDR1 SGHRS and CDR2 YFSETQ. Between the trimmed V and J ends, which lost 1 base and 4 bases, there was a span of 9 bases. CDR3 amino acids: CASSLRGPYNSPLHF. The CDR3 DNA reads TGCGCCAGCAGCTTGAGAGGACCATATAATTCACCCCTCCACTTT.

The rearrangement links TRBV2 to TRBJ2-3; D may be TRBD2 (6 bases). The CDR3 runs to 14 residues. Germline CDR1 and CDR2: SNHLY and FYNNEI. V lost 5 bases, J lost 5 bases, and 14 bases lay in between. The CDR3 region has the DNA TGTGCCAGCAGTCGGGACTCTGGGGGAGATACGCAGTATTTT. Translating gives CASSRDSGGDTQYF.

CDR3 DNA sequence: TGTGCCAGCAGTTTCTCCACAGGGGTGACCTCTGGGGCCAACGTCCTGACTTTC. This encodes CASSFSTGVTSGANVLTF. The rearrangement uses TRBV6-2 or TRBV6-3 and TRBJ2-6; the match to TRBD1 covers 7 bases. The germline V gene has CDR1 MNHEY and CDR2 SVGEGT. CDR3 length: 18 amino acids. V shed 4 bases, J shed 0 bases, and the junction held 9 bases outside the gene matches.

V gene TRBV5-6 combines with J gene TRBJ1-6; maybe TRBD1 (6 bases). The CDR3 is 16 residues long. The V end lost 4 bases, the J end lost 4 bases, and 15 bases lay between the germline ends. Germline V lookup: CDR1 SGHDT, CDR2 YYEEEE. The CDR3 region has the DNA TGTGCCAGCAGCCGACAGGCAGACCAGTATAATTCACCCCTCCACTTT. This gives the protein CASSRQADQYNSPLHF.

The CDR3 sequence is CASSLTGFPYEQYF. The CDR3 DNA sequence: TGTGCCAGCAGTTTAACAGGGTTCCCGTACGAGCAGTACTTC. The chain combines TRBV28 with TRBJ2-7, with D perhaps matching TRBD1 (6 bases). The V gene's germline CDR1 is MDHEN and CDR2 SYDVKM. Trimming removed 2 bases from V and 4 bases from J, with 12 bases in between. The CDR3 length is 14 residues.

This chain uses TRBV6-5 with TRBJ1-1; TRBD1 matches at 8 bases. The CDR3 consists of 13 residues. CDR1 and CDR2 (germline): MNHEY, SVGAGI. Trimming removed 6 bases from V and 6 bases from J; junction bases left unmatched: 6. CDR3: CASRDRVSAEAFF. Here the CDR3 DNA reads TGTGCCAGCAGGGACAGGGTTTCCGCTGAAGCTTTCTTT.

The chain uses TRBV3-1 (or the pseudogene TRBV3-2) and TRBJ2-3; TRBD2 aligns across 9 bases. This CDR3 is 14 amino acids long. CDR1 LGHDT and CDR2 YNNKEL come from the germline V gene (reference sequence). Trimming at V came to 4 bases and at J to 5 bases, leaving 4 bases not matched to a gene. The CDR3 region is CASSRSGGRDTQYF. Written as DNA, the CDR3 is TGTGCCAGCAGCCGAAGCGGGGGGAGAGATACGCAGTATTTT.

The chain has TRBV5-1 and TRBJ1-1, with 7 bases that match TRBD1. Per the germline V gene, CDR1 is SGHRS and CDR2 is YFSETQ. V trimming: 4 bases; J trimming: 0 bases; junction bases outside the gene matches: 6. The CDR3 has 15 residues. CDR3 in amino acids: CASSGRQGLNTEAFF. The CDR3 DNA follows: TGCGCCAGCAGCGGACGACAGGGTTTGAACACTGAAGCTTTCTTT.